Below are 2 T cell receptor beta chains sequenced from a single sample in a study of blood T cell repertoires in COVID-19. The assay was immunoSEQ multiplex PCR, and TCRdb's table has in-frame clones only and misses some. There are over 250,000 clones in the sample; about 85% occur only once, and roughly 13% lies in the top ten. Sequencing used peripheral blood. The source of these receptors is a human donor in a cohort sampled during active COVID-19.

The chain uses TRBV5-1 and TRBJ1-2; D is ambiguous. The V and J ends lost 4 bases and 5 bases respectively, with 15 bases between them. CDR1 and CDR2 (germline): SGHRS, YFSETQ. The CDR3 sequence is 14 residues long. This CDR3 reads CASSHAVADYGYTF. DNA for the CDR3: TGCGCCAGCAGCCACGCAGTGGCGGATTATGGCTACACCTTC.

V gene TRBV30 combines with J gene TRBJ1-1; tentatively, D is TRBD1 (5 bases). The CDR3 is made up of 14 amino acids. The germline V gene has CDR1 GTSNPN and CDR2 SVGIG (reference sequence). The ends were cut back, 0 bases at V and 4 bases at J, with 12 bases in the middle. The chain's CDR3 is CAWSVSGGGTEAFF. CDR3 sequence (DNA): TGTGCCTGGAGTGTATCCGGGGGTGGCACTGAAGCTTTCTTT. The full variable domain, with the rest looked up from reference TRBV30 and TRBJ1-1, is SQTIHQWPATLVQPVGSPLSLECTVEGTSNPNLYWYRQAAGRGLQLLFYSVGIGQISSEVPQNLSASRPQDRQFILSSKKLLLSDSGFYLCAWSVSGGGTEAFFGQGTRLTVV.